This T cell receptor beta chain was identified in a study of cytomegalovirus exposure and HLA in healthy donors. The PCR contained 60 Vbeta and 13 Jbeta primers. Here immunoSEQ multiplex PCR was the method, and the copy in TCRdb shows in-frame clones only, minus some. The sample includes 97,000 or so clones, approximately 71% of them seen just once. Germline V gene sequence: CDR1 LNHDA, CDR2 SQIVND (reference sequence). Trimming shortened V by 3 bases and J by 2 bases, and 20 bases separated the two germline ends. The CDR3 totals 18 residues. This clone was found once. Sequenced sample: PBMCs. This receptor was taken from a male donor in good health and CMV-seropositive. This chain connects TRBV19 to TRBJ1-5; tentatively, D is TRBD1 (6 bases). CDR3 residues: CASSISIITGLRNQPQHF. In DNA form, the CDR3 reads TGTGCCAGTAGTATTAGCATTATCACAGGGCTCCGCAATCAGCCCCAGCATTTT.